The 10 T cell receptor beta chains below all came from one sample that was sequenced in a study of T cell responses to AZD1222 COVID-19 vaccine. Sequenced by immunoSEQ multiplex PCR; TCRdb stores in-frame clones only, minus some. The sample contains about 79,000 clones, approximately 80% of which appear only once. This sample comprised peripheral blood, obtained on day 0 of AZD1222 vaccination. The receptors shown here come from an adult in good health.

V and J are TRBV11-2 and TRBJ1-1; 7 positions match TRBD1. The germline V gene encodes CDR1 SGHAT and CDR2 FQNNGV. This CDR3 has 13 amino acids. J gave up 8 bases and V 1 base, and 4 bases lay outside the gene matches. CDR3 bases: TGTGCCAGCAGCTTAGGTGGACAGGCCGAAGCTTTCTTT. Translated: CASSLGGQAEAFF. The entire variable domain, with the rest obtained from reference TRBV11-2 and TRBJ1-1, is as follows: EAGVAQSPRYKIIEKRQSVAFWCNPISGHATLYWYQQILGQGPKLLIQFQNNGVVDDSQLPKDRFSAERLKGVDSTLKIQPAKLEDSAVYLCASSLGGQAEAFFGQGTRLTVV.

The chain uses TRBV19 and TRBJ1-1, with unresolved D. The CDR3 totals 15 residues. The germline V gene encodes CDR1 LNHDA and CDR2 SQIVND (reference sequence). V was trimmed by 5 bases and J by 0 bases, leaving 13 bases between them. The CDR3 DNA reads TGTGCCAGTAGTCCCGGCGGCAACATGAACACTGAAGCTTTCTTT. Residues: CASSPGGNMNTEAFF.

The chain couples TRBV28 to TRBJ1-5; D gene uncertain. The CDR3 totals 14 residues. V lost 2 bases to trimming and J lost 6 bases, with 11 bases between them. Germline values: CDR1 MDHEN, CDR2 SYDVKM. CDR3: CASSLGQVGQPQHF. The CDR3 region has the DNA TGTGCCAGCAGTTTAGGGCAGGTGGGTCAGCCCCAGCATTTT.

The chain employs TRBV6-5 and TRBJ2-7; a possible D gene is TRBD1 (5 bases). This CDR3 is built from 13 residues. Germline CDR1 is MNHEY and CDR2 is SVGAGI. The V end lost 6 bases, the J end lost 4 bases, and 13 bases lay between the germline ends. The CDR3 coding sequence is TGTGCCAGCAGGTACGGACACGTTTACGAGCAGTACTTC. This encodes CASRYGHVYEQYF.

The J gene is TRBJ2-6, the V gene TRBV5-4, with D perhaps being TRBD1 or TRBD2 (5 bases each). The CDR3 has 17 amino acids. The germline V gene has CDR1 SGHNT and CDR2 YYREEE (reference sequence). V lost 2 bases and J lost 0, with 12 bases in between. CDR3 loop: CASSLGTPGSGANVLTF. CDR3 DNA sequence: TGTGCCAGCAGCTTAGGGACCCCCGGCTCTGGGGCCAACGTCCTGACTTTC.

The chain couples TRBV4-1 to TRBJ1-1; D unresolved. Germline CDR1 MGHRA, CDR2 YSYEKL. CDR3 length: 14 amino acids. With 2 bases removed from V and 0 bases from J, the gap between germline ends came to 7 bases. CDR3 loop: CASSQSLMNTEAFF. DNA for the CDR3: TGCGCCAGCAGCCAAAGCCTCATGAACACTGAAGCTTTCTTT.

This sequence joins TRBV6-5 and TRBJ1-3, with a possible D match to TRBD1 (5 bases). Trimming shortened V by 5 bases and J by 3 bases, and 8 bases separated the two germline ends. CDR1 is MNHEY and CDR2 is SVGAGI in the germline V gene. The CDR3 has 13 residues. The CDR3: CASSPGLGNTIYF. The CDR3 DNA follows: TGTGCCAGCAGTCCAGGGCTTGGAAACACCATATATTTT.

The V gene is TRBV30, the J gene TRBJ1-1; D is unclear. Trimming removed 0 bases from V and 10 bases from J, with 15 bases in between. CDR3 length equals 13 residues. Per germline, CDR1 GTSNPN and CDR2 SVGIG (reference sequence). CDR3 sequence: CAWSVYGTGRAFF. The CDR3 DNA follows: TGTGCCTGGAGTGTATACGGAACGGGAAGAGCTTTCTTT.

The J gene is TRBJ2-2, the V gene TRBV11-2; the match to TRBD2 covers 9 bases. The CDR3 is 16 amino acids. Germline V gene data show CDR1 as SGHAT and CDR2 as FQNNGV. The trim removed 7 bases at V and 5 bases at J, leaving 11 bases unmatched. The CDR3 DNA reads TGTGCCAGCAATCGTCTGTCGGCGGGAGGGACCGGGGAGCTGTTTTTT. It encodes CASNRLSAGGTGELFF.

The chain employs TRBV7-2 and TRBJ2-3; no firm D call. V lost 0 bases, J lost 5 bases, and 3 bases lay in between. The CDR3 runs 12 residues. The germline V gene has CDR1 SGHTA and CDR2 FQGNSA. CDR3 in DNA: TGTGCCAGCAGCTTAGCGTTAGATACGCAGTATTTT. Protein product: CASSLALDTQYF. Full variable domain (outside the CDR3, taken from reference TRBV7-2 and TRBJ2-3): GAGVSQSPSNKVTEKGKDVELRCDPISGHTALYWYRQSLGQGLEFLIYFQGNSAPDKSGLPSDRFSAERTGGSVSTLTIQRTQQEDSAVYLCASSLALDTQYFGPGTRLTVL.